This T cell receptor beta chain appears in the sequencing data of a study of cytomegalovirus exposure and HLA in healthy donors. Study conclusions and caveats: The investigators catalogued 150 to 200 TCR beta chains as cytomegalovirus-associated. Many donors shared some public TCRs, even though most TCR sequences were rare.

Libraries were prepared by immunoSEQ multiplex PCR; TCRdb keeps only in-frame clonotypes and omits some of them. In the table there are 100,000 to 150,000 clones, 89% of which are singletons. Separate from the approximately 700-subject first cohort was the roughly 120-subject validation cohort, to which the donors belonged. As concerns this clone: Antigen: not known.

Germline V CDR1 and CDR2: SGHDN, FVKESK. The junction had 6 bases not matched to a gene; V was cut back by 5 bases and J by 1 base. The CDR3 consists of 17 residues. The TCR sequence derives from a woman under 30 in good health and CMV-seronegative. The genes are TRBV14 and TRBJ2-3, with TRBD2 matching 13 bases. The sample was PBMCs. The CDR3 spells CASSYPGTSGGTDTQYF. The CDR3 bases are TGTGCCAGCAGCTATCCCGGGACTAGCGGGGGCACAGATACGCAGTATTTT.